The 20 T cell receptor beta chains below were found in one sample sequenced in a study of brain T cells in children with intractable seizures. The method was immunoSEQ multiplex PCR; TCRdb's version includes in-frame clones alone and lacks a portion of them. The data show about 340,000 clones, 93% seen once. Regarding time point: blood from clinic visit 5 months post-surgery; TSC patient then seizure free. Here the sequenced sample was peripheral blood, taken less than 6 months after surgery. Receptor source: a boy in the first two years of life with tuberous sclerosis and intractable seizures.

The chain has TRBV4-1 and TRBJ2-7; no definite D call. Germline V gene lookup returns CDR1 MGHRA and CDR2 YSYEKL. This CDR3 is built from 14 residues. The V gene lost 4 bases and the J gene lost 3 bases, with 13 bases spanning the gap. CDR3 protein: CASSPSAAYYEQYF. DNA for the CDR3: TGCGCCAGCAGCCCATCGGCGGCTTACTACGAGCAGTACTTC.

Many counts were recorded for this clone. The CDR3 sequence: CASSQILTRPSVEQYF. The CDR3 nucleotides are TGCGCCAGCAGCCAGATCCTTACTAGGCCCTCGGTCGAGCAGTACTTC. V usage is TRBV4-1 and J usage is TRBJ2-7; D is perhaps TRBD2 (5 bases). The V gene's germline CDR1 is MGHRA and CDR2 YSYEKL. Deletions cut 3 bases from V and 6 bases from J, with 21 bases between. The length of the CDR3 is 16 residues.

This clone was counted a single time. This chain links TRBV6-5 with TRBJ2-7, with 12 positions matching TRBD2. V lost 6 bases, J lost 6 bases, and 9 bases stayed unmatched. CDR1 is MNHEY and CDR2 is SVGAGI in the germline V gene. The CDR3 has 15 amino acids. The CDR3 spells CASRSGLAGWGEQYF. CDR3 nucleotide sequence: TGTGCCAGCAGATCCGGACTAGCGGGATGGGGCGAGCAGTACTTC.

This clone was seen a few times. The genes are TRBV12-1 and TRBJ1-2. TRBV12-1 is flagged as a pseudogene. This CDR3 contains 14 residues. This CDR3 is CASSFARLSGGYTF. The CDR3 nucleotides read TGTGCCAGCAGCTTTGCCCGACTTTCGGGGGGCTACACCTTC.

Here the CDR3 reads CASSEAEAHEQYF. The CDR3 DNA follows: TGTGCCAGCAGTGAAGCGGAGGCCCACGAGCAGTACTTC. V gene TRBV2 combines with J gene TRBJ2-7; possible D gene TRBD2, 5 bases. V gave up 0 bases and J gave up 5 bases, with 8 bases separating them. CDR1 is SNHLY, CDR2 FYNNEI, per germline. This CDR3 contains 13 residues.

V is TRBV28 and J is TRBJ1-5; D uncertain. The CDR3 contains 10 residues. With 8 bases removed from V and 7 bases from J, the gap between germline ends came to 6 bases. Germline values: CDR1 MDHEN, CDR2 SYDVKM. The CDR3 here is CASGGQPQHF. In DNA form, the CDR3 reads TGTGCCAGCGGCGGGCAGCCCCAGCATTTT.

The rearrangement links TRBV4-1 to TRBJ2-7, with a tentative D call TRBD2 (6 bases). Germline CDR1 and CDR2: MGHRA and YSYEKL. Trimming took 0 bases from V and 0 from J, leaving 9 bases between them. CDR3 size: 15 residues. For the CDR3, the DNA is TGCGCCAGCAGCCAAGACCCAGCGGGCTCCTACGAGCAGTACTTC. Protein sequence: CASSQDPAGSYEQYF.

The chain links TRBV30 to TRBJ1-1; D gene unclear. The CDR3 contains 13 residues. The germline gives CDR1 GTSNPN, CDR2 SVGIG (reference sequence). The V gene lost 4 bases and the J gene lost 4 bases, with 13 bases spanning the gap. CDR3 protein: CAWTGLGPTEAFF. CDR3 in DNA: TGTGCCTGGACAGGACTGGGTCCCACTGAAGCTTTCTTT.

This clone has a single count. The chain has TRBV6-5 and TRBJ2-5; TRBD1 matches at 7 bases. The junction had 7 bases not matched to a gene; V was cut back by 0 bases and J by 3 bases. The CDR3 contains 16 residues. The germline V gene has CDR1 MNHEY and CDR2 SVGAGI. Written as DNA, the CDR3 is TGTGCCAGCAGTTACTCGGGGCAGGGACAGAAAGAGACCCAGTACTTC. It translates to CASSYSGQGQKETQYF.

The rearrangement links TRBV28 to TRBJ2-4; D is unclear. The V gene lost 6 bases and the J gene lost 9 bases, with 15 bases spanning the gap. Germline assignment: CDR1 MDHEN and CDR2 SYDVKM. The length of the CDR3 is 13 residues. The CDR3 sequence: CASRNLPPPIQYF. DNA for the CDR3: TGTGCCAGCAGAAATCTCCCCCCGCCCATTCAGTACTTC.

This chain connects TRBV6-5 to TRBJ2-7, with TRBD2 as a possible D gene (6 bases). The germline V and J ends were trimmed by 6 bases and 0 bases, with 9 bases remaining between them. Germline CDR1 reads MNHEY; CDR2 reads SVGAGI. The CDR3 is 13 residues long. The CDR3 DNA reads as TGTGCCAGCAGAATAGCGGACTCCTACGAGCAGTACTTC. Translated: CASRIADSYEQYF.

This chain joins TRBV9 and TRBJ2-3; D might be TRBD1 (5 bases). The CDR3 spans 17 residues. The germline gives CDR1 SGDLS, CDR2 YYNGEE. Trimming took off 3 bases at V and 2 bases at J, with 19 bases between the two ends. The CDR3 spells CASSEYTGDSITDTQYF. CDR3 DNA: TGTGCCAGCAGCGAATATACAGGAGACTCGATCACAGATACGCAGTATTTT.

This chain connects TRBV3-1 (or the pseudogene TRBV3-2) to TRBJ2-5; D gene uncertain. The CDR3 totals 12 residues. V was shortened by 3 bases and J by 4 bases, with 6 bases between the two germline ends. CDR1 and CDR2 from the germline V gene are LGHDT and YNNKEL (reference sequence). The CDR3 sequence is CASSHPLETQYF. In DNA form, the CDR3 reads TGTGCCAGCAGCCACCCATTAGAGACCCAGTACTTC.

Note on this clone: Other nucleotide sequences in the sample specify the same CDR3. The rearrangement links TRBV19 to TRBJ2-7; TRBD2 matches at 11 bases. After removal of 1 base from V and 1 base from J, the junction contained 0 bases not matched to a gene. Germline-derived CDR1 and CDR2 are LNHDA and SQIVND (reference sequence). This CDR3 region has 15 residues. The CDR3 loop reads CASSIGTSGSYEQYF. CDR3 DNA sequence: TGTGCCAGTAGTATAGGGACTAGCGGGTCCTACGAGCAGTACTTC.

V and J are TRBV13 and TRBJ2-7; TRBD2 is a possible D gene (7 bases). The CDR3 runs 16 residues. The ends were cut back, 4 bases at V and 3 bases at J, with 19 bases in the middle. Per the germline V gene, CDR1 is PRHDT and CDR2 is FYEKMQ (reference sequence). The CDR3 protein is CASSSAEGGPYYEQYF. CDR3 in DNA: TGTGCCAGCAGCTCTGCCGAGGGGGGGCCGTACTACGAGCAGTACTTC.

The chain carries TRBV4-2 and TRBJ2-4; TRBD2 is a possible D gene (6 bases). V lost 0 bases to trimming and J lost 5 bases, with 11 bases between them. Germline CDR1 and CDR2: LGHNA and YNFKEQ. The CDR3 has 15 residues. CDR3 DNA sequence: TGTGCCAGCAGCCAAGATGGGCGGGGTGAAAACATTCAGTACTTC. Translating it yields CASSQDGRGENIQYF.

The chain's CDR3 is CATSDPSRGRPGYGYTF. CDR3 nucleotide sequence: TGTGCCACCAGTGATCCGTCCCGGGGCAGGCCTGGCTATGGCTACACCTTC. The chain uses TRBV24-1 and TRBJ1-2, with a tentative D call TRBD1 (5 bases). Per germline, CDR1 KGHDR and CDR2 SFDVKD. The CDR3 runs 17 residues. The V gene lost 3 bases and the J gene lost 4 bases, with 20 bases spanning the gap.

The rearrangement joins TRBV20-1 to TRBJ2-5; 10 bases align to TRBD2. V trimming: 3 bases; J trimming: 0 bases; junction bases outside the gene matches: 16. The CDR3 is 19 amino acids. Germline lookup yields CDR1 DFQATT and CDR2 SNEGSKA (reference sequence). CDR3 nucleotides: TGCAGTGCTAGTTTCGTTTGGCTAGCGGGGGCCGTATACCAAGAGACCCAGTACTTC. Translated, it gives CSASFVWLAGAVYQETQYF.

This clone occurred once. One end of the junction fails to match germline, which may point to a read error. CDR3 loop: CASSVTSGGYNEQFF. Here the CDR3 DNA reads TGTGCCAGCAGCGTAACTAGCGGGGGGTACAATGAGCAGTTCTTC. V is TRBV7-3 and J is TRBJ2-1; TRBD2 matches 12 bases. CDR1 and CDR2 from the germline V gene are SGHTA and FQGTGA. This CDR3 is 15 amino acids long.

This clone was detected only once. This chain uses TRBV7-6 with TRBJ2-5; D gene ambiguous. Germline CDR1 and CDR2: SGHVS and FNYEAQ. The V end was cut by 4 bases, the J end by 1 base, with 10 bases between. The CDR3 loop spans 14 amino acids. CDR3 protein: CASSSYTAQETQYF. DNA of the CDR3: TGTGCCAGCAGCTCCTACACCGCCCAAGAGACCCAGTACTTC.